The 32 T cell receptor beta chains below all came from one sample that was sequenced in a study of shared clonotypes between healthy human individuals. Terminally differentiated effector memory CD45RA+ cells were left out of the naive CD8 fraction, which was CD45RO-negative and positively selected for CCR7. Libraries were prepared by immunoSEQ multiplex PCR; TCRdb keeps only in-frame clonotypes and omits some of them. The profile shows under 600,000 clones, 95% to 98% of them singletons. The sequenced sample consisted of naive CD8+ T cells sorted from blood. These receptors were collected from a man aged 25 to 40 in good health.

The chain carries TRBV15 and TRBJ1-2; no firm D call. CDR1 is LNHNV, CDR2 YYDKDF, per germline (reference sequence). The CDR3 runs to 14 residues. V gave up 1 base and J gave up 4 bases, with 10 bases separating them. The CDR3 reads CATSRVGSAYGYTF. Here the CDR3 DNA reads TGTGCCACCAGCAGAGTGGGATCTGCCTATGGCTACACCTTC.

This clone was observed a single time. The genes are TRBV27 and TRBJ2-1; 7 positions agree with TRBD1. CDR3 size: 14 residues. V lost 6 bases, J lost 8 bases, and 10 bases stayed unmatched. The germline V gene has CDR1 MNHEY and CDR2 SMNVEV (reference sequence). The CDR3 coding sequence is TGTGCCAGCAGCATGATGGGACAGACGGATGAGCAGTTCTTC. It yields the protein CASSMMGQTDEQFF.

V is TRBV7-9 and J is TRBJ2-7, with 9 bases fitting TRBD1. CDR3 size: 12 residues. The germline V gene encodes CDR1 SEHNR and CDR2 FQNEAQ (reference sequence). J lost 5 bases, V lost 4 bases, and 0 bases had no gene match. The CDR3 protein is CASSWTGDEQYF. Written as DNA, the CDR3 is TGTGCCAGCAGCTGGACAGGGGACGAGCAGTACTTC.

The chain recombines TRBV7-9 with TRBJ2-7; tentatively, D is TRBD1 or TRBD2 (5 bases each). Trimming left V 4 bases short and J 4 bases short, with 17 bases between. In germline, CDR1 is SEHNR, CDR2 FQNEAQ (reference sequence). The CDR3 sequence is 15 residues long. CDR3 coding DNA: TGTGCCAGCAGCTCCCCCGGGGACCAGTCTTACGAGCAGTACTTC. Translating gives CASSSPGDQSYEQYF.

This clone appeared a single time. In the same sample, other DNA sequences code for this CDR3. This chain uses TRBV4-1 with TRBJ1-1, with D tentatively TRBD1 (6 bases). Germline values: CDR1 MGHRA, CDR2 YSYEKL. This CDR3 contains 13 residues. V dropped 4 bases and J dropped 3 bases, with 9 bases sitting between them. CDR3 DNA: TGCGCCAGCAGCCCGAGGGGGGACACTGAAGCTTTCTTT. Protein sequence: CASSPRGDTEAFF.

The gene calls are TRBV5-4 and TRBJ2-7; the D gene is possibly TRBD1 (5 bases). Trimming took off 0 bases at V and 2 bases at J, with 9 bases between the two ends. Germline CDR1 and CDR2: SGHNT and YYREEE (reference sequence). The CDR3 has 14 residues. CDR3 in DNA: TGTGCCAGCAGCTTGGCGGACAACACCTACGAGCAGTACTTC. Residues: CASSLADNTYEQYF. The entire variable domain, with the rest obtained from reference TRBV5-4 and TRBJ2-7, is as follows: ETGVTQSPTHLIKTRGQQVTLRCSSQSGHNTVSWYQQALGQGPQFIFQYYREEENGRGNFPPRFSGLQFPNYSSELNVNALELDDSALYLCASSLADNTYEQYFGPGTRLTVT.

CDR3 residues: CAIGAGNYGYTF. The CDR3 DNA is TGTGCCATCGGGGCAGGGAACTATGGCTACACCTTC. The genes are TRBV10-3 and TRBJ1-2; D is perhaps TRBD1 (5 bases). Germline-derived CDR1 and CDR2 are ENHRY and SYGVKD. V gave up 8 bases and J gave up 2 bases, with 9 bases separating them. The CDR3 runs 12 residues.

Here the CDR3 reads CATVAGTENEKLFF. The CDR3 bases are TGTGCCACCGTAGCCGGGACAGAGAATGAAAAACTGTTTTTT. This chain links TRBV7-8 with TRBJ1-4, with 7 bases identical to TRBD1. CDR3 length: 14 residues. The J segment lost 5 bases and the V segment lost 10 bases, leaving 10 bases of the junction unmatched. Germline assignment: CDR1 SGHVS and CDR2 FQNEAQ.

The J gene is TRBJ1-1, the V gene TRBV5-5, with a possible D match to TRBD1 (5 bases). The CDR3 has 12 residues. The germline CDR1 and CDR2 sequences are SGHKS and YYEKEE (reference sequence). The V end lost 2 bases, the J end lost 9 bases, and 11 bases lay between the germline ends. Written as DNA, the CDR3 is TGTGCCAGCAGCTTAAGGGCGGGACAAGCTTTCTTT. Translated, it gives CASSLRAGQAFF.

The chain couples TRBV7-6 to TRBJ2-2; a possible D gene is TRBD2 (6 bases). The length of the CDR3 is 14 residues. CDR1 is SGHVS, CDR2 FNYEAQ, per germline. The V end lost 5 bases, the J end lost 3 bases, and 10 bases lay between the germline ends. The CDR3 nucleotides are TGTGCCAGCAGCAAAGGAGGGGACACCGGGGAGCTGTTTTTT. Protein sequence: CASSKGGDTGELFF.

This clone is a singleton in its sample. The sample has other DNA sequences that encode this CDR3 too. The rearrangement joins TRBV5-1 to TRBJ2-1, with unresolved D. Germline V lookup: CDR1 SGHRS, CDR2 YFSETQ. CDR3 length: 11 amino acids. The V end lost 2 bases, the J end lost 7 bases, and 4 bases lay between the germline ends. The CDR3 sequence is CASSFGNEQFF. CDR3 nucleotides: TGCGCCAGCAGCTTCGGGAATGAGCAGTTCTTC.

The V gene is TRBV14, the J gene TRBJ2-6; D uncertain. Trimming took 4 bases from V and 4 from J, leaving 8 bases between them. The CDR3 totals 14 residues. Germline-derived CDR1 and CDR2 are SGHDN and FVKESK. The CDR3 loop is CASSPVWGANVLTF. As DNA, the CDR3 is TGTGCCAGCAGCCCAGTCTGGGGGGCCAACGTCCTGACTTTC.

This rearrangement joins TRBV9 to TRBJ2-3; D assignment may be TRBD1 or TRBD2 (5 bases each). The germline gives CDR1 SGDLS, CDR2 YYNGEE. This CDR3 spans 15 amino acids. The V and J ends lost 0 bases and 6 bases respectively, with 14 bases between them. The chain's CDR3 is CASSVAGRVGDTQYF. The CDR3 region has the DNA TGTGCCAGCAGCGTAGCGGGGCGGGTCGGTGATACGCAGTATTTT.

The rearrangement uses TRBV28 and TRBJ1-1, with TRBD1 identical over 9 bases. Germline V lookup: CDR1 MDHEN, CDR2 SYDVKM. V was clipped by 6 bases and J by 6 bases; unmatched bases: 8. The CDR3 has 14 amino acids. The CDR3 DNA reads as TGTGCCAGCAGAGTACAGGGGGCGGGCTCTGAAGCTTTCTTT. Amino acids: CASRVQGAGSEAFF.

The rearrangement joins TRBV7-9 to TRBJ2-2, with 8 bases that match TRBD1. CDR3 size: 17 residues. V lost 5 bases, J lost 1 base, and 9 bases stayed unmatched. Germline CDR1 SEHNR, CDR2 FQNEAQ (reference sequence). CDR3 loop: CASSPGPGTGNTGELFF. CDR3 in DNA: TGTGCCAGCAGCCCTGGACCCGGGACAGGGAACACCGGGGAGCTGTTTTTT.

The J gene is TRBJ2-2, the V gene TRBV5-4; D is unclear. V lost 2 bases, J lost 5 bases, and 10 bases lay in between. The CDR3 runs to 14 residues. Germline V gene sequence: CDR1 SGHNT, CDR2 YYREEE (reference sequence). The CDR3, as DNA: TGTGCCAGCAGCTTTGCCGAGAAAACCGGGGAGCTGTTTTTT. Translated, it gives CASSFAEKTGELFF.

This chain uses TRBV30 with TRBJ2-7; 8 bases match TRBD2. Germline V gene sequence: CDR1 GTSNPN, CDR2 SVGIG (reference sequence). The CDR3 length is 14 residues. Trimming at V came to 5 bases and at J to 1 base, leaving 7 bases not matched to a gene. The CDR3 DNA is TGTGCCTGGGGCGCGGGAGGAGGGTCCTACGAGCAGTACTTC. Translating it yields CAWGAGGGSYEQYF.

This sequence joins TRBV10-1 and TRBJ2-1; D may be TRBD2 (6 bases). CDR1 and CDR2 from the germline V gene are WNHNN and SYGVQD (reference sequence). This CDR3 has 15 amino acids. V was trimmed by 3 bases and J by 6 bases, leaving 15 bases between them. CDR3 sequence (DNA): TGCGCCAGCAGTGATAGTATTGGGGGGTTCAATGAGCAGTTCTTC. Amino acid sequence: CASSDSIGGFNEQFF.

The chain recombines TRBV4-1 with TRBJ2-7; 7 bases fit TRBD2. J was trimmed by 3 bases and V by 0 bases; bases with no gene match: 8. The V gene's germline CDR1 is MGHRA and CDR2 YSYEKL. The length of the CDR3 is 16 residues. This CDR3 is CASSQEEASGGYEQYF. The CDR3, as DNA: TGCGCCAGCAGCCAAGAGGAAGCTAGCGGCGGCTACGAGCAGTACTTC.

CDR3: CAISETGVSSGANVLTF. The CDR3, as DNA: TGTGCCATCAGTGAGACAGGGGTTAGCTCTGGGGCCAACGTCCTGACTTTC. The rearrangement joins TRBV10-3 to TRBJ2-6, with TRBD1 matching 7 bases. CDR1 is ENHRY, CDR2 SYGVKD, per germline. Trimming removed 2 bases from V and 0 bases from J; junction bases left unmatched: 4. The CDR3 runs 17 residues.

With regard to this clone: The same CDR3 also results from other DNA sequences found in this sample. The chain has TRBV30 and TRBJ1-5; 7 positions match TRBD1. Germline V gene lookup returns CDR1 GTSNPN and CDR2 SVGIG (reference sequence). The CDR3 consists of 14 residues. After removal of 2 bases from V and 2 bases from J, the junction contained 3 bases not matched to a gene. The CDR3 DNA reads TGTGCCTGGAGTACAGGGGTGGGCAATCAGCCCCAGCATTTT. It translates to CAWSTGVGNQPQHF.

The chain employs TRBV2 and TRBJ2-7, with D possibly being TRBD1 (6 bases). Trimming removed 3 bases at V and 1 base at J, with 10 bases between. CDR3 length: 14 residues. CDR1 and CDR2 (germline): SNHLY, FYNNEI. The CDR3 bases are TGTGCCAGCAGTGAGGGGGCAGGTTCCTACGAGCAGTACTTC. Residues: CASSEGAGSYEQYF.

DNA of the CDR3: TGTGCCAGCAGCCTAAAGGGGGCAAGACGCTACGAGCAGTACTTC. The encoded protein is CASSLKGARRYEQYF. The rearrangement links TRBV14 to TRBJ2-7; 7 nucleotides agree with TRBD1. The CDR3 covers 15 residues. Germline loops: CDR1 SGHDN, CDR2 FVKESK. Trimming cost V 4 bases and J 3 bases; bases outside gene matches: 9. The full variable domain, with the rest looked up from reference TRBV14 and TRBJ2-7, is EAGVTQFPSHSVIEKGQTVTLRCDPISGHDNLYWYRRVMGKEIKFLLHFVKESKQDESGMPNNRFLAERTGGTYSTLKVQPAELEDSGVYFCASSLKGARRYEQYFGPGTRLTVT.

The CDR3 reads CASSHSIKRTSGNSYEQYF. The CDR3 DNA reads as TGTGCCAGCAGCCACAGCATTAAGCGGACTAGCGGGAACTCCTACGAGCAGTACTTC. V gene TRBV7-9 combines with J gene TRBJ2-7, with 12 bases identical to TRBD2. Germline-derived CDR1 and CDR2 are SEHNR and FQNEAQ (reference sequence). Trimming took 5 bases from V and 0 from J; bases not matched to a gene: 14. The CDR3 is 19 residues long.

The gene calls are TRBV27 and TRBJ2-7, with 8 positions matching TRBD1. The CDR3 extends over 16 amino acids. Germline assignment: CDR1 MNHEY and CDR2 SMNVEV (reference sequence). The V and J ends lost 6 bases and 3 bases, in that order; junction bases with no gene match: 13. The CDR3 sequence: CASSDAGGARYYEQYF. As DNA, the CDR3 is TGTGCCAGCAGCGACGCAGGGGGCGCCCGATACTACGAGCAGTACTTC.

The chain combines TRBV5-6 with TRBJ2-1, with TRBD1 matching 8 bases. J gave up 2 bases and V 4 bases, and 8 bases lay outside the gene matches. Germline loops: CDR1 SGHDT, CDR2 YYEEEE. The CDR3 runs to 16 residues. The CDR3 nucleotides read TGTGCCAGCAGCCTGGACAGGGATATGCCCTACAATGAGCAGTTCTTC. Translating gives CASSLDRDMPYNEQFF.

The chain employs TRBV7-9 and TRBJ1-4; D gene ambiguous. Germline V gene lookup returns CDR1 SEHNR and CDR2 FQNEAQ (reference sequence). The V gene lost 5 bases and the J gene lost 0 bases, with 13 bases spanning the gap. This CDR3 region has 16 residues. The CDR3 here is CASSKAVFSTNEKLFF. CDR3 DNA: TGTGCCAGCAGCAAAGCCGTATTTTCAACTAATGAAAAACTGTTTTTT.

The chain employs TRBV27 and TRBJ2-1, with D unclear. CDR1 MNHEY and CDR2 SMNVEV come from the germline V gene (reference sequence). The CDR3 is 13 residues long. The V and J ends lost 3 bases and 4 bases respectively, with 7 bases between them. The CDR3 bases are TGTGCCAGCAGTTTGGACCTTTACAATGAGCAGTTCTTC. This codes for CASSLDLYNEQFF.

V and J are TRBV7-9 and TRBJ1-2; 7 nucleotides agree with TRBD1. There are 13 residues in the CDR3. The V gene's germline CDR1 is SEHNR and CDR2 FQNEAQ (reference sequence). V was pared by 7 bases and J by 4 bases, with 6 bases of the junction left unmatched. The CDR3, as DNA: TGTGCCAGCAAGTCAGGGGGGGCCTATGGCTACACCTTC. Its protein is CASKSGGAYGYTF. The full variable domain, in which reference TRBV7-9 and TRBJ1-2 provide the parts outside the CDR3, is DTGVSQNPRHKITKRGQNVTFRCDPISEHNRLYWYRQTLGQGPEFLTYFQNEAQLEKSRLLSDRFSAERPKGSFSTLEIQRTEQGDSAMYLCASKSGGAYGYTFGSGTRLTVV.

The V and J genes are TRBV9 and TRBJ2-7; 7 bases align to TRBD2. The V gene's germline CDR1 is SGDLS and CDR2 YYNGEE. The CDR3 has 14 residues. V shed 0 bases and J 6 bases; nucleotides not matched to a gene: 6. For the CDR3, the DNA is TGTGCCAGCAGCGTAGACCTAGCGGCCCCCGAGCAGTACTTC. As protein: CASSVDLAAPEQYF.

The rearrangement links TRBV7-9 to TRBJ2-5, with a weak D call TRBD2 (5 bases). Per germline, CDR1 SEHNR and CDR2 FQNEAQ (reference sequence). The ends were cut back, 5 bases at V and 3 bases at J, with 13 bases in the middle. The CDR3 runs 14 residues. CDR3 DNA sequence: TGTGCCAGCAGCAAATTAACGGGGAAAGAGACCCAGTACTTC. Protein product: CASSKLTGKETQYF.

J is TRBJ2-7 and V is TRBV7-9, with D uncertain. Per the germline V gene, CDR1 is SEHNR and CDR2 is FQNEAQ (reference sequence). The V and J ends lost 1 base and 2 bases respectively, with 9 bases between them. The length of the CDR3 is 14 residues. CDR3: CASSLVSRAYEQYF. The CDR3 DNA reads TGTGCCAGCAGCTTAGTCTCAAGGGCCTACGAGCAGTACTTC.